The rows below give T cell receptor beta chains drawn from one sample of a study of PD-1 blockade in classical Hodgkin lymphoma. Sequencing used immunoSEQ multiplex PCR; TCRdb keeps in-frame clones, though not all of them. The profile shows about 98,000 clones, 75% to 85% of them singletons. Specimen: peripheral blood mononuclear cells (PBMCs), collected before the second cycle of nivolumab. The origin of the receptors is a human donor with classical Hodgkin lymphoma. The CDR3 runs from the conserved cysteine through the conserved F or W. The D gene is left open where the match is weak. The listing skips clone size in some rows; elsewhere it reads once, few, many or a size class.

length	D	V	J	size	DNA	CDR3
15	TRBD2	TRBV7-9	TRBJ2-7	-	TGTGCCAGCAGCCCCCTGAGAAGCGGGGGTTACGAGCAGTACTTC	CASSPLRSGGYEQYF
12	-	TRBV30	TRBJ2-7	-	TGTGCCTGGAGTGCCCAGTTGAGCGAGCAGTACTTC	CAWSAQLSEQYF
16	-	TRBV5-1	TRBJ2-3	-	TGCGCCAGCAGCTCCCAGGGGCGGCGAAGCACAGATACGCAGTATTTT	CASSSQGRRSTDTQYF
11	-	TRBV6-5	TRBJ2-7	few	TGTGCCAGCAGCAGGGACTACGAGCAGTACTTC	CASSRDYEQYF
16	TRBD1	TRBV11-2	TRBJ1-2	few	TGTGCCAGCAGCAAACCCGGGACAGGGTTAGGGTTGGGCTACACCTTC	CASSKPGTGLGLGYTF
11	-	TRBV10-3	TRBJ2-7	-	TGTGCCATCAGTGAGCTGTACGAGCAGTACTTC	CAISELYEQYF
16	-	TRBV12-2	TRBJ2-7	once	TGTGCAAGTCGCTGCTCACAAGCGGGAAGTTCCTACGAGCAGTACTTC	CASRCSQAGSSYEQYF
13	-	TRBV7-3	TRBJ2-3	-	TGTGCCAGCAGCTCTAATGACAGAGATACGCAGTATTTT	CASSSNDRDTQYF
14	-	TRBV5-1	TRBJ2-1	-	TGCGCCAGCAGCTTGGGAACAACGCAGGCAGAGCAGTTCTTC	CASSLGTTQAEQFF
15	-	TRBV19	TRBJ1-2	many	TGTGCCAGTAGTACCCCCTTGGAGGGCGTCTATGGCTACACCTTC	CASSTPLEGVYGYTF
14	-	TRBV19	TRBJ2-2	-	TGTGCCAGTAGTATTGGGCCGAACACCGGGGAGCTGTTTTTT	CASSIGPNTGELFF
14	-	TRBV5-8	TRBJ2-2	once	TGTGCCAGCAGCCCTGTCGGGAACACCGGGGAGCTGTTTTTT	CASSPVGNTGELFF
16	TRBD1	TRBV4-1	TRBJ2-2	-	TGCGCCAGCAGCCAGGGCCAGGGGGCAAACACCGGGGAGCTGTTTTTT	CASSQGQGANTGELFF
15	-	TRBV7-7	TRBJ2-5	-	TGTGCCAGCAGCTTAGGGGTGGGCGGCCAAGAGACCCAGTACTTC	CASSLGVGGQETQYF
15	-	TRBV19	TRBJ1-1	-	TGTGCCAGTAGTATCCCCAGAAGGGGGAACACTGAAGCTTTCTTT	CASSIPRRGNTEAFF
14	-	TRBV7-9	TRBJ2-7	-	TGTGCCAGCACCCACCGGGACGGCCCCTACGAGCAGTACTTC	CASTHRDGPYEQYF